The 27 T cell receptor beta chains given below trace back to one sample, sequenced in a study of T cell repertoires in urothelial bladder cancer. TCRdb keeps only in-frame clones here, not all; method: immunoSEQ multiplex PCR. The data contain fewer than 8,500 clones, over 70% of them singletons. Sequences were obtained from tumor-infiltrating cells from bladder cancer. Every receptor here comes from a human donor with urothelial carcinoma.

The chain couples TRBV13 to TRBJ2-2; tentative D call: TRBD1 (7 bases). The CDR3 runs 14 residues. Trimming shortened V by 6 bases and J by 7 bases, and 15 bases separated the two germline ends. The germline V gene encodes CDR1 PRHDT and CDR2 FYEKMQ (reference sequence). CDR3 sequence reads: CASSRRGPGGELFF. Written as DNA, the CDR3 is TGTGCCAGCAGTCGGAGGGGGCCGGGCGGGGAGCTGTTTTTT. The whole variable domain, filled in from reference TRBV13 and TRBJ2-2, reads AAGVIQSPRHLIKEKRETATLKCYPIPRHDTVYWYQQGPGQDPQFLISFYEKMQSDKGSIPDRFSAQQFSDYHSELNMSSLELGDSALYFCASSRRGPGGELFFGEGSRLTVL.

Only one count was recorded for this clone. The chain carries TRBV7-6 and TRBJ2-7; 8 bases are a match to TRBD1. The CDR3 is 14 amino acids. V gave up 4 bases and J gave up 4 bases; unmatched junction bases: 6. Looked up from germline, CDR1 is SGHVS and CDR2 is FNYEAQ. In nucleotides, the CDR3 is TGTGCCAGCAGCTCCGGACAGGGTAGATACGAGCAGTACTTC. Its protein product is CASSSGQGRYEQYF.

V usage is TRBV11-2 and J usage is TRBJ1-2, with a weak D call TRBD1 (5 bases). Per the germline V gene, CDR1 is SGHAT and CDR2 is FQNNGV. CDR3 size: 16 residues. V lost 5 bases and J lost 1, with 17 bases in between. This CDR3 reads CASSPGRANLNYGYTF. DNA of the CDR3: TGTGCCAGCAGCCCGGGACGGGCCAACCTTAACTATGGCTACACCTTC.

Here the CDR3 reads CASCRTRGNEQFF. The DNA of the CDR3 is TGTGCCAGCTGCCGGACTAGAGGCAATGAGCAGTTCTTC. V and J are TRBV7-2 and TRBJ2-1; 7 bases line up with TRBD2. Looked up from germline, CDR1 is SGHTA and CDR2 is FQGNSA. This CDR3 comprises 13 residues. The ends lost 8 bases at V and 6 bases at J; junction bases unmatched: 7.

This clone was counted between two and nine times. The CDR3 DNA sequence: TGCAGCGTGGACACAGATACGCAGTATTTT. Encoded protein: CSVDTDTQYF. V is TRBV29-1 and J is TRBJ2-3, with unresolved D. The CDR3 runs to 10 residues. V lost 6 bases and J 2 bases, leaving 3 bases between the germline ends. Germline loops: CDR1 SQVTM, CDR2 ANQGSEA.

CDR3 region: CASSLQGGNQPQHF. CDR3 nucleotide sequence: TGTGCCAGCAGCTTACAGGGAGGCAATCAGCCCCAGCATTTT. The genes are TRBV5-4 and TRBJ1-5; a possible D gene is TRBD1 (6 bases). This CDR3 has 14 amino acids. With 2 bases removed from V and 2 bases from J, the gap between germline ends came to 8 bases. From germline, CDR1 is SGHNT and CDR2 YYREEE (reference sequence).

The chain joins TRBV27 to TRBJ2-7; 7 bases are a match to TRBD2. The V and J ends lost 7 bases and 13 bases, in that order; junction bases with no gene match: 16. Germline CDR1 and CDR2: MNHEY and SMNVEV (reference sequence). The CDR3 sequence is 13 residues long. The CDR3 is CASKGLGLFLLYF. In DNA form, the CDR3 reads TGTGCCAGCAAAGGACTAGGCCTTTTTCTTTTATACTTC.

This chain connects TRBV29-1 to TRBJ2-7; no clear D gene. V lost 7 bases to trimming and J lost 4 bases, with 8 bases between them. Germline lookup yields CDR1 SQVTM and CDR2 ANQGSEA. The CDR3 has 10 amino acids. The CDR3 loop reads CSGGEYEQYF. The CDR3, as DNA: TGCAGCGGAGGAGAGTACGAGCAGTACTTC.

The chain recombines TRBV29-1 with TRBJ2-1; TRBD1 matches at 10 bases. V lost 6 bases and J lost 8; bases outside the gene matches: 10. The germline V gene has CDR1 SQVTM and CDR2 ANQGSEA. The CDR3 totals 14 residues. The DNA of the CDR3 is TGCAGCGTCACCGGGACAGGGGCTTCCTATGAGCAGTTCTTC. Translation gives CSVTGTGASYEQFF.

The chain has TRBV5-4 and TRBJ2-4, with a tentative D call TRBD1 (6 bases). The CDR3 length is 15 residues. The V end lost 4 bases, the J end lost 0 bases, and 11 bases lay between the germline ends. Germline V gene data show CDR1 as SGHNT and CDR2 as YYREEE (reference sequence). The DNA for the CDR3 is TGTGCCAGCAGCGTAAGGACAGTAGCCAAAAACATTCAGTACTTC. This translates into CASSVRTVAKNIQYF.

This clone was seen a few times. The rearrangement uses TRBV30 and TRBJ1-6; no definite D call. This CDR3 spans 14 amino acids. Trimming took 0 bases from V and 6 from J, leaving 9 bases between them. Germline V CDR1 and CDR2: GTSNPN, SVGIG (reference sequence). The CDR3 sequence: CAWSVGRPNSPLHF. CDR3 bases: TGTGCCTGGAGTGTGGGCAGACCTAATTCACCCCTCCACTTT.

Only a few counts were recorded for this clone. The rearrangement joins TRBV2 to TRBJ1-1; 7 nucleotides match TRBD1. Unmatched junction bases numbered 7, after V lost 8 bases and J lost 1 base. The CDR3 is 14 amino acids. Germline CDR1 and CDR2: SNHLY and FYNNEI. Here the CDR3 DNA reads TGTGCCAGCGGTTTTTCAGGGGGGAACACTGAAGCTTTCTTT. Its protein product is CASGFSGGNTEAFF. The whole variable domain, remainder taken from reference TRBV2 and TRBJ1-1, is EPEVTQTPSHQVTQMGQEVILRCVPISNHLYFYWYRQILGQKVEFLVSFYNNEISEKSEIFDDQFSVERPDGSNFTLKIRSTKLEDSAMYFCASGFSGGNTEAFFGQGTRLTVV.

This sequence joins TRBV5-1 and TRBJ2-5; a weak D match, TRBD2 (7 bases). The germline V gene encodes CDR1 SGHRS and CDR2 YFSETQ. V shed 4 bases and J shed 4 bases, with 17 bases lying between them. The CDR3 loop spans 15 amino acids. The CDR3 protein is CASSPGGGARETQYF. The CDR3 region has the DNA TGCGCCAGCAGCCCCGGTGGGGGGGCAAGAGAGACCCAGTACTTC.

The V call is TRBV6-1, the J call TRBJ2-1; 8 bases align to TRBD2. J gave up 2 bases and V 1 base, and 4 bases lay outside the gene matches. The CDR3 runs to 16 residues. Germline assignment: CDR1 MNHNS and CDR2 SASEGT. The CDR3 nucleotides read TGTGCCAGCAGTGAAGAGTCAGCGGGGGCCTACAATGAGCAGTTCTTC. Amino acids: CASSEESAGAYNEQFF.

The chain uses TRBV4-2 and TRBJ2-1; weak D call: TRBD2 (5 bases). Germline CDR1 is LGHNA and CDR2 is YNFKEQ. The CDR3 totals 14 residues. The V end was cut by 4 bases, the J end by 8 bases, with 15 bases between. The CDR3 DNA reads TGTGCCAGCAGCCCCGGACTTGGTGCGGATGAGCAGTTCTTC. This sequence encodes CASSPGLGADEQFF.

This clone was observed a handful of times. The chain uses TRBV19 and TRBJ2-1; TRBD1 agrees at 8 bases. The CDR3 consists of 17 residues. CDR1 is LNHDA and CDR2 is SQIVND in the germline V gene (reference sequence). V shed 4 bases and J 6 bases; nucleotides not matched to a gene: 14. The DNA of the CDR3 is TGTGCCAGTAGTACCCTAGGTAATAGGGGGACAGGCAATGAGCAGTTCTTC. It specifies CASSTLGNRGTGNEQFF.

This chain links TRBV30 with TRBJ1-1; D uncertain. Germline V gene data show CDR1 as GTSNPN and CDR2 as SVGIG (reference sequence). V lost 1 base and J lost 7, with 10 bases in between. This CDR3 is built from 12 residues. The DNA for the CDR3 is TGTGCCTGGAGTGGGGGTATTATTGAAGCTTTCTTT. This encodes CAWSGGIIEAFF.

This chain links TRBV10-3 with TRBJ1-1; D remains unclear. Trimming took off 3 bases at V and 7 bases at J, with 9 bases between the two ends. CDR3 length equals 12 residues. Germline V CDR1 and CDR2: ENHRY, SYGVKD. The DNA for the CDR3 is TGTGCCATCAGTGAATTTAAGTTTGAAGCTTTCTTT. Encoded protein: CAISEFKFEAFF.

The chain has TRBV27 and TRBJ2-3, with 10 nucleotides matching TRBD1. J gave up 3 bases and V 3 bases, and 3 bases lay outside the gene matches. This CDR3 region has 15 residues. CDR1 is MNHEY, CDR2 SMNVEV, per germline (reference sequence). DNA for the CDR3: TGTGCCAGCAGTTTGACGGGACAGGGGACAGATACGCAGTATTTT. Encoded protein: CASSLTGQGTDTQYF.

This clone was observed a handful of times. V and J are TRBV7-6 and TRBJ2-2; D not resolved. Germline CDR1 is SGHVS and CDR2 is FNYEAQ. V was clipped by 1 base and J by 6 bases, with 6 bases between them. The CDR3 runs 13 residues. This chain's CDR3 is CASSLDRSGELFF. CDR3 sequence (DNA): TGTGCCAGCAGCTTAGACCGCTCCGGGGAGCTGTTTTTT. The variable domain in full, completed from reference TRBV7-6 and TRBJ2-2, reads GAGVSQSPRYKVTKRGQDVALRCDPISGHVSLYWYRQALGQGPEFLTYFNYEAQQDKSGLPNDRFSAERPEGSISTLTIQRTEQRDSAMYRCASSLDRSGELFFGEGSRLTVL.

The chain recombines TRBV29-1 with TRBJ2-7; 9 bases agree with TRBD1. Trimming removed 6 bases from V and 0 bases from J; junction bases left unmatched: 9. There are 15 residues in the CDR3. CDR1 and CDR2 (germline): SQVTM, ANQGSEA. As DNA, the CDR3 is TGCAGCGTAGCGGCTAGACAGGGGGTCTCCTACGAGCAGTACTTC. Protein sequence: CSVAARQGVSYEQYF.

J is TRBJ1-2 and V is TRBV27; no clear D. This CDR3 is built from 13 residues. In germline, CDR1 is MNHEY, CDR2 SMNVEV (reference sequence). The V and J ends lost 0 bases and 7 bases respectively, with 9 bases between them. For the CDR3, the DNA is TGTGCCAGCAGTTTATCAGGGTACACTGGCTACACCTTC. Translated, it gives CASSLSGYTGYTF.

This chain connects TRBV2 to TRBJ1-5; a weak D match, TRBD1 (6 bases). With 7 bases removed from V and 5 bases from J, the gap between germline ends came to 12 bases. In germline, CDR1 is SNHLY, CDR2 FYNNEI. The CDR3 consists of 13 residues. DNA of the CDR3: TGTGCCAGCAAGGGGGGCTTGGATCAGCCCCAGCATTTT. Translating it yields CASKGGLDQPQHF.

In this sample, this clone turned up a few times. The chain links TRBV2 to TRBJ1-5; TRBD1 might be the D (6 bases). The germline V and J ends were trimmed by 7 bases and 5 bases, with 12 bases remaining between them. The CDR3 loop spans 13 amino acids. Per the germline V gene, CDR1 is SNHLY and CDR2 is FYNNEI. The CDR3 sequence: CASKGGVDQPQHF. Written as DNA, the CDR3 is TGTGCCAGCAAGGGGGGAGTTGATCAGCCCCAGCATTTT.

The genes are TRBV5-6 and TRBJ2-5, with TRBD1 matching over 7 bases. CDR3 length: 14 amino acids. Germline V gene sequence: CDR1 SGHDT, CDR2 YYEEEE. V dropped 3 bases and J dropped 2; count of bases not matched to a gene: 4. CDR3 nucleotide sequence: TGTGCCAGCAGCTCCGGGACAGCGCAAGAGACCCAGTACTTC. Translation: CASSSGTAQETQYF.

The chain recombines TRBV28 with TRBJ2-3; the D is unclear. CDR3 length: 12 residues. In germline, CDR1 is MDHEN, CDR2 SYDVKM. V was clipped by 4 bases and J by 7 bases, with 9 bases between them. CDR3: CASSSRQHTQYF. In DNA form, the CDR3 reads TGTGCCAGCAGTTCCCGACAACATACGCAGTATTTT.

CDR3 region: CASSQTGNRNSPLHF. The CDR3 DNA sequence: TGTGCCAGCAGTCAGACAGGGAATAGGAATTCACCCCTCCACTTT. This chain joins TRBV2 and TRBJ1-6; 7 bases fit TRBD1. The CDR3 is made up of 15 amino acids. Germline assignment: CDR1 SNHLY and CDR2 FYNNEI. J lost 7 bases, V lost 5 bases, and 8 bases had no gene match. Full variable domain (remainder filled in from reference TRBV2 and TRBJ1-6): EPEVTQTPSHQVTQMGQEVILRCVPISNHLYFYWYRQILGQKVEFLVSFYNNEISEKSEIFDDQFSVERPDGSNFTLKIRSTKLEDSAMYFCASSQTGNRNSPLHFGNGTRLTVT.